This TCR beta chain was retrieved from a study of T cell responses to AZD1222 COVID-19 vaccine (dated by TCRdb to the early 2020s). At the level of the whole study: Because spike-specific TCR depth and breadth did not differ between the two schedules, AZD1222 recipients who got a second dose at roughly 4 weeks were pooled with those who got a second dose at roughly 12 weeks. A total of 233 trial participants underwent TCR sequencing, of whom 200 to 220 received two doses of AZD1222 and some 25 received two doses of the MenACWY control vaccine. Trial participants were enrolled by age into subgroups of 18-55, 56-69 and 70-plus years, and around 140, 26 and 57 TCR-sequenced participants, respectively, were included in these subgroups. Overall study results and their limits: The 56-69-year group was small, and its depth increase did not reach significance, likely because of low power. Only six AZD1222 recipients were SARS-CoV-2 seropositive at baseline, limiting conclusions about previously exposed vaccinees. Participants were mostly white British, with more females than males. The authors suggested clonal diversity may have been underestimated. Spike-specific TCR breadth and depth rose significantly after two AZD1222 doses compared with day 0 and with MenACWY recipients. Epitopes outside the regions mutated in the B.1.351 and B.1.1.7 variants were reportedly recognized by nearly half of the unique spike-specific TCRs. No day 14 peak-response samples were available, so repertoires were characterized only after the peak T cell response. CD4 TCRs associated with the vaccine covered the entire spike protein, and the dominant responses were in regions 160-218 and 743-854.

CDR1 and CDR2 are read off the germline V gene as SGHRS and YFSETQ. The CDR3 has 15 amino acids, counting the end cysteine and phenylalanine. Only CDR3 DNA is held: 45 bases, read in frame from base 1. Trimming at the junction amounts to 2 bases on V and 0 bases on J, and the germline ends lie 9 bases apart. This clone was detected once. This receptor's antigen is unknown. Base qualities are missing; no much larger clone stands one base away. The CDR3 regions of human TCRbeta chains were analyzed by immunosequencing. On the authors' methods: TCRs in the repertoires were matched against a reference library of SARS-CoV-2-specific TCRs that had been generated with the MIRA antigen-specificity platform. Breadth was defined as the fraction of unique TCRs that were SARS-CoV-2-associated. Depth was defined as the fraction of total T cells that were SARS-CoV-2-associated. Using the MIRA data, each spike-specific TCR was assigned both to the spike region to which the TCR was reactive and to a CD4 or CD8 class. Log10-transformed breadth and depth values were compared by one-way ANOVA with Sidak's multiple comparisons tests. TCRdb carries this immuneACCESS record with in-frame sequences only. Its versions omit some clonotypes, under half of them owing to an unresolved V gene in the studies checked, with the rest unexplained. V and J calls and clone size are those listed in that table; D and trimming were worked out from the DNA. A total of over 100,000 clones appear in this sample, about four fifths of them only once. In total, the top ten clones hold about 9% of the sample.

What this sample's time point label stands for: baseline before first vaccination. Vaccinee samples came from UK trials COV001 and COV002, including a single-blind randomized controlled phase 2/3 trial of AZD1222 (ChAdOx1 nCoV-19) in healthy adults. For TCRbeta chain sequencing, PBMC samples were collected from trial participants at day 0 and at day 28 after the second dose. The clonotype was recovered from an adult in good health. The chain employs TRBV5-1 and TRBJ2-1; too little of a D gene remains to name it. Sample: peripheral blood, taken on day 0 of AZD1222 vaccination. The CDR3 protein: CASSLDDSSYNEQFF. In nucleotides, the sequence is TGCGCCAGCAGCTTAGACGATAGCTCCTACAATGAGCAGTTCTTC.